This T cell receptor (beta chain) stems from a study of cytotoxic CD8 clonotypes in ibrutinib-treated CLL. Study-level findings and limits: Public clonotypes proved infrequent, and on treatment they shrank or remained steady. Age-matched healthy donor levels were exceeded by baseline clonality, which tracked circulating CD8+ T-cell counts. Sustained-remission and progressing patients' sampling times differed.

Here immunoSEQ multiplex PCR was the method, and the copy in TCRdb shows in-frame clones only, minus some. The sample yields 50,000 to 65,000 clones, approximately 57% seen once. CDR1 and CDR2 (germline): MNHEY, SVGAGI. This CDR3 region has 14 residues. Trimming shortened V by 5 bases and J by 1 base, and 11 bases separated the two germline ends. A note on this clone: Antigen unknown.

The chain couples TRBV6-5 to TRBJ1-1; D is undetermined. This receptor was taken from a human donor with chronic lymphocytic leukemia. The sample in question was PBMCs, obtained after 12 months of ibrutinib treatment. The CDR3 here is CASSQTWGNTEAFF. CDR3 nucleotides: TGTGCCAGCAGTCAGACGTGGGGGAACACTGAAGCTTTCTTT.